The clone carrying this T cell receptor beta chain was picked up one time. Antigen specificity is unknown. The entry originates in a study of Tregs in tolerant kidney transplant recipients. The germline V gene has CDR1 SGHNT and CDR2 YENEEA. Trimming took 5 bases from V and 2 from J, leaving 12 bases between them. The CDR3 covers 14 residues. The assay was immunoSEQ multiplex PCR, and TCRdb's table has in-frame clones only and misses some. The sample contains 85,000 to 100,000 clones, 80% to 95% of which appear only once. Study-level points and caveats: For some patients, primers changed over time, blocking nucleotide-level comparison. Tregs expanded with activated donor B cells seemed most donor-specific. This study did not directly address biological reproducibility.

This rearrangement joins TRBV11-3 to TRBJ1-1; tentative D call: TRBD1 (6 bases). The TCR comes from a human donor who received a combined kidney and bone marrow transplant. Material: CD4+ T cells from blood, obtained before the transplant. CDR3: CASSPGGGNTEAFF. CDR3 nucleotides: TGTGCCAGCAGCCCGGGGGGCGGAAACACTGAAGCTTTCTTT.